A single sample gave rise to the 25 T cell receptor beta chains below, sequenced in a study of T cell changes during pregnancy in multiple sclerosis. The data were produced by immunoSEQ multiplex PCR, yet TCRdb's version contains in-frame clones alone and is incomplete. The table shows 58,000 or so clones, with approximately 90% occurring only once. Specimen: CD4+ T cells from peripheral blood mononuclear cells, collected in the third trimester of pregnancy. The receptors here all came from a female donor with multiple sclerosis, enrolled in a pregnancy study.

J is TRBJ2-2 and V is TRBV4-2; TRBD2 matches 7 bases. The V gene's germline CDR1 is LGHNA and CDR2 YNFKEQ. CDR3 length: 15 residues. J was trimmed by 0 bases and V by 6 bases; bases with no gene match: 4. In DNA form, the CDR3 reads TGTGCCAGCAGAATAAGCGGGGCGAACACCGGGGAGCTGTTTTTT. Protein: CASRISGANTGELFF.

The chain combines TRBV19 with TRBJ1-4; D gene ambiguous. V was pared by 6 bases and J by 5 bases, with 13 bases between. The CDR3 consists of 14 residues. The V gene's germline CDR1 is LNHDA and CDR2 SQIVND (reference sequence). The DNA for the CDR3 is TGTGCCAGTAGCCGGATCGAACTAAATGAAAAACTGTTTTTT. As protein: CASSRIELNEKLFF.

The rearrangement links TRBV5-1 to TRBJ2-7, with 11 bases matching TRBD2. The CDR3 has 17 amino acids. V lost 3 bases and J lost 3; bases outside the gene matches: 11. Germline V gene lookup returns CDR1 SGHRS and CDR2 YFSETQ. The CDR3 DNA follows: TGCGCCAGCAGCTGGACGGAGCTAGCGGGAGGCCTCTACGAGCAGTACTTC. Its translation: CASSWTELAGGLYEQYF.

The chain combines TRBV7-8 with TRBJ2-1, with 13 bases that match TRBD2. Germline lookup yields CDR1 SGHVS and CDR2 FQNEAQ. Germline trimming cut 5 bases from V and 8 bases from J; bases unmatched to any gene: 12. This CDR3 spans 17 amino acids. The CDR3 region has the DNA TGTGCCAGCAGCAAAGGGACTAGCGGGGTAAGGGAGGATGAGCAGTTCTTC. Amino acids: CASSKGTSGVREDEQFF.

This rearrangement joins TRBV10-3 to TRBJ2-3, with D unresolved. CDR3 size: 11 residues. The germline V and J ends were trimmed by 11 bases and 6 bases, with 12 bases remaining between them. The germline CDR1 and CDR2 sequences are ENHRY and SYGVKD. The CDR3 sequence is CAARLEDTQYF. The CDR3 coding sequence is TGTGCCGCCCGTTTAGAGGATACGCAGTATTTT.

The rearrangement uses TRBV19 and TRBJ2-7; possibly TRBD1 for D (5 bases). V was trimmed by 5 bases and J by 2 bases, leaving 16 bases between them. The CDR3 length is 15 residues. Germline CDR1 reads LNHDA; CDR2 reads SQIVND (reference sequence). The CDR3 sequence: CASSGPDSSTYEQYF. The CDR3 region has the DNA TGTGCCAGTAGTGGGCCTGACAGCTCAACCTACGAGCAGTACTTC.

The chain has TRBV5-1 and TRBJ1-5, with D perhaps matching TRBD1 (5 bases). The V end was cut by 1 base, the J end by 5 bases, with 16 bases between. This CDR3 is 16 amino acids long. Germline V gives CDR1 SGHRS, CDR2 YFSETQ. CDR3 sequence (DNA): TGCGCCAGCAGCTTGTTTGCAGGGAAAAGGCATCAGCCCCAGCATTTT. It yields the protein CASSLFAGKRHQPQHF. The entire variable domain, with the rest obtained from reference TRBV5-1 and TRBJ1-5, is as follows: KAGVTQTPRYLIKTRGQQVTLSCSPISGHRSVSWYQQTPGQGLQFLFEYFSETQRNKGNFPGRFSGRQFSNSRSEMNVSTLELGDSALYLCASSLFAGKRHQPQHFGDGTRLSIL.

The rearrangement uses TRBV9 and TRBJ1-3; the match to TRBD1 covers 7 bases. The CDR3 sequence is 14 residues long. With V trimmed by 3 bases and J by 2 bases, 2 bases remained unmatched. The V gene's germline CDR1 is SGDLS and CDR2 YYNGEE. The CDR3 protein is CASSATGPGNTIYF. In nucleotides, the CDR3 is TGTGCCAGCAGCGCGACAGGGCCTGGAAACACCATATATTTT.

The chain recombines TRBV19 with TRBJ2-7; TRBD1 aligns across 8 bases. This CDR3 comprises 16 residues. The germline V gene encodes CDR1 LNHDA and CDR2 SQIVND (reference sequence). The trim removed 1 base at V and 0 bases at J, leaving 5 bases unmatched. The CDR3 nucleotides are TGTGCCAGTAGTATAGGAGGGACAGGCGGCTCCTACGAGCAGTACTTC. Protein product: CASSIGGTGGSYEQYF.

This chain links TRBV6-5 with TRBJ2-5, with D perhaps TRBD2 (5 bases). The CDR3 is made up of 15 amino acids. Between the trimmed V and J ends, which lost 2 bases and 1 base, there was a span of 11 bases. The germline V gene encodes CDR1 MNHEY and CDR2 SVGAGI. CDR3 region: CASSYTGSAQETQYF. DNA of the CDR3: TGTGCCAGCAGTTACACGGGGAGTGCCCAAGAGACCCAGTACTTC.

The chain has TRBV11-2 and TRBJ2-5; D call uncertain. Germline V gives CDR1 SGHAT, CDR2 FQNNGV. Trimming left V 5 bases short and J 2 bases short, with 3 bases between. CDR3 length equals 11 residues. CDR3 sequence: CASSPQETQYF. CDR3 sequence (DNA): TGTGCCAGCAGCCCACAAGAGACCCAGTACTTC. The full variable domain, in which reference TRBV11-2 and TRBJ2-5 provide the parts outside the CDR3, is EAGVAQSPRYKIIEKRQSVAFWCNPISGHATLYWYQQILGQGPKLLIQFQNNGVVDDSQLPKDRFSAERLKGVDSTLKIQPAKLEDSAVYLCASSPQETQYFGPGTRLLVL.

The chain has TRBV30 and TRBJ1-5, with D perhaps TRBD1 (5 bases). This CDR3 has 13 amino acids. Germline-derived CDR1 and CDR2 are GTSNPN and SVGIG (reference sequence). V lost 7 bases and J lost 5, with 15 bases in between. CDR3 nucleotide sequence: TGTGCCTCCTCCCGGCAGGGCGATCAGCCCCAGCATTTT. It codes for CASSRQGDQPQHF.

The chain joins TRBV5-4 to TRBJ2-2; D perhaps matches TRBD1 (6 bases). Trimming shortened V by 4 bases and J by 5 bases, and 15 bases separated the two germline ends. The CDR3 sequence is 15 residues long. Germline CDR1 and CDR2: SGHNT and YYREEE (reference sequence). The CDR3 DNA follows: TGTGCCAGCAGCGAACGGGACATCTTTACCGGGGAGCTGTTTTTT. It is translated as CASSERDIFTGELFF.

The chain is built from TRBV6-5 and TRBJ1-1; 10 bases agree with TRBD1. J lost 1 base, V lost 7 bases, and 6 bases had no gene match. There are 15 residues in the CDR3. Germline CDR1 MNHEY, CDR2 SVGAGI. CDR3 nucleotide sequence: TGTGCCAGCACCGGGACAGGGGCACCGAACACTGAAGCTTTCTTT. Translated: CASTGTGAPNTEAFF.

This chain joins TRBV30 and TRBJ2-7; D is possibly TRBD1 (5 bases). Trimming left V 4 bases short and J 1 base short, with 14 bases between. This CDR3 region has 14 residues. In germline, CDR1 is GTSNPN, CDR2 SVGIG (reference sequence). The CDR3 nucleotides are TGTGCCTGGACCCTATTGGACATTTCCTACGAGCAGTACTTC. This translates into CAWTLLDISYEQYF.

This chain joins TRBV2 and TRBJ2-5, with 10 bases identical to TRBD2. Trimming removed 8 bases from V and 6 bases from J; junction bases left unmatched: 9. The germline CDR1 and CDR2 sequences are SNHLY and FYNNEI. The CDR3 has 14 residues. CDR3 sequence reads: CASGERGGIKTQYF. The CDR3 DNA reads as TGTGCCAGCGGAGAGCGGGGGGGCATAAAGACCCAGTACTTC.

This clone came up once. The chain employs TRBV6-5 and TRBJ1-2; the match to TRBD1 covers 8 bases. The CDR3 sequence is 15 residues long. Germline CDR1 MNHEY, CDR2 SVGAGI. V was pared by 5 bases and J by 7 bases, with 12 bases of the junction left unmatched. In nucleotides, the CDR3 is TGTGCCAGCAGTGGGTCACCGGGACAGGCAATTGGCTACACCTTC. Protein sequence: CASSGSPGQAIGYTF.

The chain carries TRBV5-4 and TRBJ2-5, with TRBD2 matching 8 bases. This CDR3 has 15 residues. From germline, CDR1 is SGHNT and CDR2 YYREEE (reference sequence). J gave up 2 bases and V 2 bases, and 5 bases lay outside the gene matches. This chain's CDR3 is CASSFGASGQETQYF. The CDR3 nucleotides read TGTGCCAGCAGCTTCGGGGCTAGCGGGCAAGAGACCCAGTACTTC.

CDR3 DNA sequence: TGTGCCAGCAGGAGGACGACTAGCGGGCAAGAGACCCAGTACTTC. This encodes CASRRTTSGQETQYF. V and J are TRBV2 and TRBJ2-5, with 10 bases aligning to TRBD2. The CDR3 spans 15 residues. Germline V gene data show CDR1 as SNHLY and CDR2 as FYNNEI. J gave up 2 bases and V 6 bases, and 6 bases lay outside the gene matches.

The chain uses TRBV11-2 and TRBJ1-5, with no clear D. Trimming pared 4 bases from V and 6 bases from J, leaving 13 bases between. This CDR3 is 14 amino acids long. Looked up from germline, CDR1 is SGHAT and CDR2 is FQNNGV. The CDR3 nucleotides read TGTGCCAGCAGCTACGCTTACCCCAGTCAGCCCCAGCATTTT. It encodes CASSYAYPSQPQHF.

The sample holds one count of this clone. The V and J genes are TRBV6-5 and TRBJ2-1; D gene ambiguous. Germline V gene lookup returns CDR1 MNHEY and CDR2 SVGAGI. V dropped 4 bases and J dropped 6 bases, with 19 bases sitting between them. There are 16 residues in the CDR3. The CDR3 coding sequence is TGTGCCAGCAGTTTTTCTAGTCCCAGCGTTAGCAATGAGCAGTTCTTC. Amino acids: CASSFSSPSVSNEQFF.

J is TRBJ2-2 and V is TRBV5-1, with D possibly matching TRBD1 (5 bases). Germline V lookup: CDR1 SGHRS, CDR2 YFSETQ. V dropped 8 bases and J dropped 3 bases, with 11 bases sitting between them. CDR3 length: 13 amino acids. CDR3 nucleotides: TGCGCCAGTAAGCTCAGGGACACCGGGGAGCTGTTTTTT. Translated, it gives CASKLRDTGELFF.

The chain couples TRBV10-3 to TRBJ1-1; tentative D call: TRBD1 (6 bases). The CDR3 has 15 residues. Looked up from germline, CDR1 is ENHRY and CDR2 is SYGVKD. V was trimmed by 6 bases and J by 2 bases, leaving 16 bases between them. CDR3 nucleotide sequence: TGTGCCATCAGGGACAGAGACGATGGCAACACTGAAGCTTTCTTT. Residues: CAIRDRDDGNTEAFF.

The chain employs TRBV9 and TRBJ2-1; 12 bases fit TRBD2. V was pared by 4 bases and J by 9 bases, with 11 bases of the junction left unmatched. The CDR3 has 16 residues. Germline V gene sequence: CDR1 SGDLS, CDR2 YYNGEE. CDR3 DNA: TGTGCCAGCAGCCCCCTAGCGGGGGGGGCCAATGGTGAGCAGTTCTTC. Its translation is CASSPLAGGANGEQFF.

V gene TRBV9 combines with J gene TRBJ1-6; 8 bases line up with TRBD1. The CDR3 is 15 residues long. The V gene's germline CDR1 is SGDLS and CDR2 YYNGEE. The V segment lost 0 bases and the J segment 11 bases; nucleotides outside the gene matches: 7. The CDR3 nucleotides are TGTGCCAGCAGCGTAGACGGACAGGGAAGGCCACCCCTCCACTTT. This codes for CASSVDGQGRPPLHF.